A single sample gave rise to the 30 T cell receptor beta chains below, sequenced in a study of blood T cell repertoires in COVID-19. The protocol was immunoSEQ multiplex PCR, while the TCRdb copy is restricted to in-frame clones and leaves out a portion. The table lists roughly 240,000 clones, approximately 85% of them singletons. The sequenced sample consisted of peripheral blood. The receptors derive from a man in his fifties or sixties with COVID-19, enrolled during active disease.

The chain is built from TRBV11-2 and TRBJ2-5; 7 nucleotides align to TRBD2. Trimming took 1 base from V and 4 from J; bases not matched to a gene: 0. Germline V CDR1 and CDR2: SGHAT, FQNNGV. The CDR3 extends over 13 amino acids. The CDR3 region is CASSLGLAETQYF. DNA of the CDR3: TGTGCCAGCAGCTTAGGACTAGCAGAGACCCAGTACTTC.

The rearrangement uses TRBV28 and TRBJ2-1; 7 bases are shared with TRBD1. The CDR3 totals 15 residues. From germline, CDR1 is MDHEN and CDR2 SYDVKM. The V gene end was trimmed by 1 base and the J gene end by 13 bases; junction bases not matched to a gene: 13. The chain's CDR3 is CASSLFGQAYNSQFF. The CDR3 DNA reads TGTGCCAGCAGTTTATTTGGACAGGCCTACAATTCACAGTTCTTC.

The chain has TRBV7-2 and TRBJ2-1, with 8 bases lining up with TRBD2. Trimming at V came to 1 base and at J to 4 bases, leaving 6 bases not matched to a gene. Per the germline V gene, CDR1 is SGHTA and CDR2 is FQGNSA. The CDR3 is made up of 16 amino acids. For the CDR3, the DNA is TGTGCCAGCAGCTTAGTGTCCAGCGGGGGTTACAATGAGCAGTTCTTC. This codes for CASSLVSSGGYNEQFF.

The CDR3 here is CASSTGFNEQFF. In DNA, the CDR3 is TGCGCCAGCAGTACAGGGTTCAATGAGCAGTTCTTC. V gene TRBV5-1 combines with J gene TRBJ2-1, with D perhaps matching TRBD1 (6 bases). Germline assignment: CDR1 SGHRS and CDR2 YFSETQ. This CDR3 comprises 12 residues. V was clipped by 5 bases and J by 6 bases, with 9 bases between them.

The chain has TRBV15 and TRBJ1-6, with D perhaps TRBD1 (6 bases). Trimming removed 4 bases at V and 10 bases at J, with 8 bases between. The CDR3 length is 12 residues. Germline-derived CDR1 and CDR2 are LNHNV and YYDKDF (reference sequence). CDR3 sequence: CATSTGESPLHF. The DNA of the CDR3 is TGTGCCACCAGCACAGGGGAGTCACCCCTCCACTTT.

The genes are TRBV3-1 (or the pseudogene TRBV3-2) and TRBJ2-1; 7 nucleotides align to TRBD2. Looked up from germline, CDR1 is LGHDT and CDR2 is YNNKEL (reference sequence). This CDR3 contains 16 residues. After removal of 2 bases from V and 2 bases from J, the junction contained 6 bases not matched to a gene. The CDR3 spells CASSQRTSLPYNEQFF. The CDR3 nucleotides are TGTGCCAGCAGCCAAAGGACTAGTTTACCCTACAATGAGCAGTTCTTC.

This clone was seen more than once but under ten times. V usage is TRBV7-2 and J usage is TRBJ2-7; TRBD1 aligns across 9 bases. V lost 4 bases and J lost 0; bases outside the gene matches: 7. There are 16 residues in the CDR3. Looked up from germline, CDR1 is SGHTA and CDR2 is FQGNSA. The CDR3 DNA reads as TGTGCCAGCAGCTGGGGACAGGGATTCAGCTCCTACGAGCAGTACTTC. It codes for CASSWGQGFSSYEQYF.

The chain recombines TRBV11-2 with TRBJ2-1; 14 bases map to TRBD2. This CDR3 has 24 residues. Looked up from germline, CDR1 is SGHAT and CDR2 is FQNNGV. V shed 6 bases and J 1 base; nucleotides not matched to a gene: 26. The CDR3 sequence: CASSFGPPGLAGDLPLSSYNEQFF. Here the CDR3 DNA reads TGTGCCAGCAGTTTTGGACCTCCGGGACTAGCGGGGGATCTTCCTTTAAGTTCCTACAATGAGCAGTTCTTC.

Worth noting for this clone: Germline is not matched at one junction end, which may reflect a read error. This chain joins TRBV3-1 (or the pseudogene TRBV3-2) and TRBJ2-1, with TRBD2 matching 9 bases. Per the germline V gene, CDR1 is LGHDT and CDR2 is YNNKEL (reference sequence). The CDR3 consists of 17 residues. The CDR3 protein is CASRQAASGNSYNEQFF. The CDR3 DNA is TGTGCCAGCAGACAAGCGGCTAGCGGGAACTCCTACAATGAGCAGTTCTTC.

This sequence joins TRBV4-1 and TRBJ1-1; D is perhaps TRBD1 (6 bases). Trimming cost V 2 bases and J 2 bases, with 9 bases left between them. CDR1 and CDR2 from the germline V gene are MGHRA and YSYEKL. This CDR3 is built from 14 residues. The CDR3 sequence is CASSQMGQNTEAFF. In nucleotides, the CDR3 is TGCGCCAGCAGCCAAATGGGACAAAACACTGAAGCTTTCTTT.

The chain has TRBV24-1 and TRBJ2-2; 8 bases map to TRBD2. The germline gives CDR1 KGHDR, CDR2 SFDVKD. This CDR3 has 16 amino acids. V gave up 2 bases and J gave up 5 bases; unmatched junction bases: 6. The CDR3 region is CATSDSGTRLTGELFF. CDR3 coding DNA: TGTGCCACCAGTGATTCCGGGACTAGATTAACCGGGGAGCTGTTTTTT.

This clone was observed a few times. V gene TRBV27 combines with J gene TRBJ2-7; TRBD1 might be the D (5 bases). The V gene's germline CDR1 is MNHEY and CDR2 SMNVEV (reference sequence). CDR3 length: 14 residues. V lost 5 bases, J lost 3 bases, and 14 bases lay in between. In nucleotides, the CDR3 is TGTGCCAGCAGTCCGCGACAGAATTTCTACGAGCAGTACTTC. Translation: CASSPRQNFYEQYF.

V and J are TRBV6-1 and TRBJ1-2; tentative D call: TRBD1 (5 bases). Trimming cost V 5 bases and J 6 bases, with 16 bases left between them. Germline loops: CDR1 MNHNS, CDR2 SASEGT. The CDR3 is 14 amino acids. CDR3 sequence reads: CASSSVMGGNGYTF. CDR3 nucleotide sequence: TGTGCCAGCAGTTCTGTAATGGGGGGTAATGGCTACACCTTC.

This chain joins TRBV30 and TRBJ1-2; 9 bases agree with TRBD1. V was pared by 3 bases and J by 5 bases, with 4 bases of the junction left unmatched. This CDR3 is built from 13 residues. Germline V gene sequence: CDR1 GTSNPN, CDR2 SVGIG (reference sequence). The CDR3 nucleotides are TGTGCCTGGAGACAGGGGGCTGGGTATGGCTACACCTTC. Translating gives CAWRQGAGYGYTF.

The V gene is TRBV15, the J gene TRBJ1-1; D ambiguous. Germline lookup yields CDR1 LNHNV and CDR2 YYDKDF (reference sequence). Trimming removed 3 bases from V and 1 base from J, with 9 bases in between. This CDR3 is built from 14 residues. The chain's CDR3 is CATSSGNPNTEAFF. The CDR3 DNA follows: TGTGCCACCAGCAGCGGGAACCCGAACACTGAAGCTTTCTTT.

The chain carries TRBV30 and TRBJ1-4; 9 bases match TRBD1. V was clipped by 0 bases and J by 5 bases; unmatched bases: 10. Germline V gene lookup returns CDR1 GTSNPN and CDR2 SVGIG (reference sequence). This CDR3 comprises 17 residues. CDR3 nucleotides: TGTGCCTGGAGTGTACTTCGCCCGGGACAGGGAAATGAAAAACTGTTTTTT. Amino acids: CAWSVLRPGQGNEKLFF.

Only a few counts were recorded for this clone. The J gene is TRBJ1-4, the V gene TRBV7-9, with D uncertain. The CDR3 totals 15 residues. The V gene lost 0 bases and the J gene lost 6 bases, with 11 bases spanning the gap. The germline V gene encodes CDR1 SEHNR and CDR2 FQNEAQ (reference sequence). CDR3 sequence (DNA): TGTGCCAGCAGCTTAGCGCGAGGAAACGATGAAAAACTGTTTTTT. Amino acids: CASSLARGNDEKLFF.

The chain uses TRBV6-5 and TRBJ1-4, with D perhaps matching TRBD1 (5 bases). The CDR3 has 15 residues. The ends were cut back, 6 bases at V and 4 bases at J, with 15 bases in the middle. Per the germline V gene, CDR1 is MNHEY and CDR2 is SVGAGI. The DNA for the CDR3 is TGTGCCAGCAGCCTACGGGGACTGATTAATGAAAAACTGTTTTTT. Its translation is CASSLRGLINEKLFF.

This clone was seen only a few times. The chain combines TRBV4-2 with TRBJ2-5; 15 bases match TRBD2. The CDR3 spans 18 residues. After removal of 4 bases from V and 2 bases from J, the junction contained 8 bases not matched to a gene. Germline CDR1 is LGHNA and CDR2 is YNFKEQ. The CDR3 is CASSRGTSGGQWQETQYF. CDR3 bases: TGTGCCAGCAGCCGTGGGACTAGCGGGGGGCAATGGCAAGAGACCCAGTACTTC.

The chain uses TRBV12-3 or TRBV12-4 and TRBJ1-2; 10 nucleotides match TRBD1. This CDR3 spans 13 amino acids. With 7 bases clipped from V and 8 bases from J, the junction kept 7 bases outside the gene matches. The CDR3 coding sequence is TGTGCCAGCAATACCGGGACAGGGGTAGGCTACACCTTC. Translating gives CASNTGTGVGYTF.

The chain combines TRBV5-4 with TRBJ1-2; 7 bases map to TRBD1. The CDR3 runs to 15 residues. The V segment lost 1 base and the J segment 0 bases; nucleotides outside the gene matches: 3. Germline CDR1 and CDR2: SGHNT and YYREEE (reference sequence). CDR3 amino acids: CASSLSTGSNYGYTF. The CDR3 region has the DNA TGTGCCAGCAGCTTGTCGACAGGGTCTAACTATGGCTACACCTTC.

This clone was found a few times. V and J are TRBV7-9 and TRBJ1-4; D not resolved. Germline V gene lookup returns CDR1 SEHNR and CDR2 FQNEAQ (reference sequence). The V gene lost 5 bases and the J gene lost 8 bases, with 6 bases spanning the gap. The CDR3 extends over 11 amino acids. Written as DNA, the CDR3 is TGTGCCAGCAGCCCCGAGGAAAAACTGTTTTTT. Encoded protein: CASSPEEKLFF.

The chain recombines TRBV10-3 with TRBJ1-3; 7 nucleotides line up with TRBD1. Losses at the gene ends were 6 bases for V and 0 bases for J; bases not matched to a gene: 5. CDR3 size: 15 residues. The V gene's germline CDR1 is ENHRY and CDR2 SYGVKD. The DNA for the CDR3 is TGTGCCATCAGGGACAGGCCAAGCTCTGGAAACACCATATATTTT. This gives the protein CAIRDRPSSGNTIYF.

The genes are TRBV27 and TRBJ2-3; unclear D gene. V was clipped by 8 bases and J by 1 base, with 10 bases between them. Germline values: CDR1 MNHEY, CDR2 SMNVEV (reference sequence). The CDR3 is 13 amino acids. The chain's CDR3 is CASLQSGTDTQYF. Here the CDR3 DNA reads TGTGCCAGCTTACAGTCGGGCACAGATACGCAGTATTTT.

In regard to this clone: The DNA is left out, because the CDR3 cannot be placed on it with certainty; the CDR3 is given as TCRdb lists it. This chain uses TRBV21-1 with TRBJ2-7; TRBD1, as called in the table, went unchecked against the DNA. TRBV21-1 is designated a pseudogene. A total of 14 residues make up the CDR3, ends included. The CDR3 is CARLWGQGAREQYF.

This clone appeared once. The CDR3 loop is CASSTPGQGFEFF. The CDR3 DNA reads TGTGCCAGTAGTACACCGGGACAGGGGTTCGAGTTCTTC. The V gene is TRBV19, the J gene TRBJ2-1; 10 bases are shared with TRBD1. With V trimmed by 4 bases and J by 14 bases, 8 bases remained unmatched. The germline V gene has CDR1 LNHDA and CDR2 SQIVND (reference sequence). The CDR3 contains 13 residues.

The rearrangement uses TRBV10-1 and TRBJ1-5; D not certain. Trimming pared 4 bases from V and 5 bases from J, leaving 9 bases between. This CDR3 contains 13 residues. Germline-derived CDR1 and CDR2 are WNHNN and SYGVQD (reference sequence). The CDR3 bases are TGCGCCAGCAGTGTAGAGGGTCATCAGCCCCAGCATTTT. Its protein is CASSVEGHQPQHF.

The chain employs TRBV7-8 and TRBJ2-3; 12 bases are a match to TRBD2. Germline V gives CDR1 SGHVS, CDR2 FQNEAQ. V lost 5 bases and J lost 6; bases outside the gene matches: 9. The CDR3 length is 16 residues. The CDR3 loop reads CASSPRTSGAGDTQYF. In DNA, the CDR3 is TGTGCCAGCAGCCCCCGGACTAGCGGGGCGGGGGATACGCAGTATTTT.

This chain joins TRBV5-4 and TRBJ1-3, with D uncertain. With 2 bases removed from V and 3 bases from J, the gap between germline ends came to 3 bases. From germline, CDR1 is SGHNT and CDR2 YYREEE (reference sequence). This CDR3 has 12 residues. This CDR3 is CASSFNGNTIYF. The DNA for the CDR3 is TGTGCCAGCAGCTTCAATGGAAACACCATATATTTT.

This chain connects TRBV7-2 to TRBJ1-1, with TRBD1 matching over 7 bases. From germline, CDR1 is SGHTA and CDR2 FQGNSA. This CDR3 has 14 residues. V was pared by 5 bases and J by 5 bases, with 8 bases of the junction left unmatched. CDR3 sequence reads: CASSVRTGGTEAFF. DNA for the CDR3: TGTGCCAGCAGCGTTCGGACAGGCGGGACTGAAGCTTTCTTT.